This entry is about one T cell receptor beta chain. Germline V gene lookup returns CDR1 SQVTM and CDR2 ANQGSEA. This CDR3 has 13 amino acids. TCR beta cDNA was generated via 5'RACE template switching incorporating UMIs. TCRdb reprocessed the 5' RACE reads, with one entry per CDR3 protein and no DNA. In all, the sample yields about 180,000 distinct CDR3 sequences. The sample comes from a study of T cells expressing NK-cell markers. Background on the study: Among eight sequenced donors, seven carried HCMV seropositivity while one was seronegative.

V is TRBV29-1 and J is TRBJ2-7; TCRdb calls TRBD1, which cannot be checked without DNA. The sequencing input was blood T cells: a sorted CD56 or NKG2C T cell subset, CD4+ or CD8+ T cells, or bulk PBMC T cells (not recorded which). The sequence came from a man aged 18-70 years in good health. CDR3 region: CSAVTGFVNEQYF.